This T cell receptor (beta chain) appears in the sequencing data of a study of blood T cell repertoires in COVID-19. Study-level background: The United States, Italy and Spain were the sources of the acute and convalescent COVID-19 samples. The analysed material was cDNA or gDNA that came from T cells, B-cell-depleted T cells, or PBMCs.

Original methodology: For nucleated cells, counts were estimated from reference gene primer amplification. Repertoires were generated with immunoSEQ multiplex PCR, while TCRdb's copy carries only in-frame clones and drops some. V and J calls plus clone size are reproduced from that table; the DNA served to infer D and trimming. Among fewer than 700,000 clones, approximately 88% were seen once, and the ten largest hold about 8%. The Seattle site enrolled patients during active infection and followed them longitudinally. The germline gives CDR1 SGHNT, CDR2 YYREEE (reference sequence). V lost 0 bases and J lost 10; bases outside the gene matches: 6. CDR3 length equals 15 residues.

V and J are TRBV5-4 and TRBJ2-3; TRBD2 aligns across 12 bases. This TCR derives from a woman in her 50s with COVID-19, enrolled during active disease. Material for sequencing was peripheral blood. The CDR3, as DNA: TGTGCCAGCAGCTTGGCCGGACTAGCGGGGAGGGCGCAGTATTTT. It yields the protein CASSLAGLAGRAQYF.